This is a list of T cell receptor beta chains from one sample in a study of T cell responses to AZD1222 COVID-19 vaccine. The table came from immunoSEQ multiplex PCR; TCRdb's copy has only in-frame clones and leaves some out. The sample records about 120,000 clones, just over 90% being singletons. Sequenced here: peripheral blood, sampled 28 days after the second AZD1222 dose. Receptor source: an adult who received the AZD1222 COVID-19 vaccine. The CDR3 runs from the conserved cysteine through the conserved F or W. Each record gives: D gene, J gene, clone size, V gene, CDR3 DNA, CDR3 protein. D genes are given only for firm matches. Rows give clone size only sometimes, using once, few, many, or a class for an expanded clone.

>NA|TRBJ1-6|NA|TRBV7-9
TGTGCCAGCAGCACAGGACAGTATGCACCCCTCCACTTT
CASSTGQYAPLHF
>TRBD1|TRBJ1-2|NA|TRBV19
TGTGCCAGTAGTCGGAAAGGGACAGGGAAAGAGGGGCATGGCTACACCTTC
CASSRKGTGKEGHGYTF
>TRBD1|TRBJ2-6|NA|TRBV7-9
TGTGCCAGCAGCTACCGACAGGGCTTACCTGTGGCCAACGTCCTGACTTTC
CASSYRQGLPVANVLTF
>NA|TRBJ1-3|NA|TRBV7-2
TGTGCCAGCAGCTCCTCGCCGGAAAACACCATATATTTT
CASSSSPENTIYF
>NA|TRBJ2-7|NA|TRBV18
TGTGCCAGCTCACCACAAGAATACTACGAGCAGTACTTC
CASSPQEYYEQYF
>NA|TRBJ1-1|few|TRBV6-5
TGTGCCAGCAAGGGTAACAAGTTCACTGAAGCTTTCTTT
CASKGNKFTEAFF
>TRBD1|TRBJ2-3|NA|TRBV10-1
TGCGCCAGCAGTGCGGGGACAGGGGGATCCCTAGGTACGCAGTATTTT
CASSAGTGGSLGTQYF
>NA|TRBJ1-1|NA|TRBV25-1
TGTGCCAGCAGTGAACCCAGGGGAAGGGACACTGAAGCTTTCTTT
CASSEPRGRDTEAFF
>NA|TRBJ2-7|NA|TRBV6-5
TGTGCCAGCGGTACAGGGAGGTCAGCAGGTGAGCAGTACTTC
CASGTGRSAGEQYF
>TRBD1|TRBJ1-3|NA|TRBV19
TGTGCCAGTAGTCTTCAGGGGGCTTACCCTGGAAACACCATATATTTT
CASSLQGAYPGNTIYF
>TRBD1|TRBJ2-1|NA|TRBV30
TGTGCCTGGAGTGTTGGGACAGGGAATCCCGATGAGCAGTTCTTC
CAWSVGTGNPDEQFF
>NA|TRBJ1-6|NA|TRBV7-6
TGTGCCAGCAGCTTAGCGCTTGCAAGCGATAATTCACCCCTCCACTTT
CASSLALASDNSPLHF
>NA|TRBJ1-2|NA|TRBV19
TGTGCCAGTAGTCCTTTCGGTGGAGGCAGGGCAGCTTTCAGGACCTTC
CASSPFGGGRAAFRTF
>TRBD1|TRBJ1-2|NA|TRBV7-2
TGTGCCAGCGAAATGACGGGACAGGGGGACTATGGCTACACCTTC
CASEMTGQGDYGYTF
>NA|TRBJ1-6|NA|TRBV7-8
TGTGCCAGCAGCTACCCCGTAGCTGCAGGGACTAATTCACCCCTCCACTTT
CASSYPVAAGTNSPLHF
>NA|TRBJ1-1|NA|TRBV30
TGTGCCGGGGGGGTTGAAGCTTTCTTT
CAGGVEAFF
>NA|TRBJ1-3|NA|TRBV5-6
TGTGCCAGCAGCTTGGTTGCGAGCTCTGGAAACACCATATATTTT
CASSLVASSGNTIYF
>TRBD2|TRBJ2-1|NA|TRBV5-4
TGTGCCAGCAGCTTGGCGCTGGAGGGGACTAGAGGGAATGAGCAGTTCTTC
CASSLALEGTRGNEQFF
>TRBD2|TRBJ2-3|NA|TRBV18
TGTGCCAGCTCACGGAATGAGGGACTAGCTTCGGGTCCTACGCAGTATTTT
CASSRNEGLASGPTQYF
>NA|TRBJ1-2|NA|TRBV29-1
TGCAGCGTTGAACTTCAGGATCTTAACTATGGCTACACCTTC
CSVELQDLNYGYTF
>NA|TRBJ2-1|NA|TRBV19
TGTGCCAGTAGTATATCTATCTCCTACAATGAGCAGTTCTTC
CASSISISYNEQFF
>NA|TRBJ2-3|NA|TRBV6-5
TGTGCCAGCACCTTGGGAGTCGGAGATACGCAGTATTTT
CASTLGVGDTQYF
>NA|TRBJ1-1|NA|TRBV6-2/TRBV6-3
TGTGCCAGCAGTCCCCGAGGGGTTGGGAACACTGAAGCTTTCTTT
CASSPRGVGNTEAFF
>TRBD2|TRBJ2-1|NA|TRBV7-9
TGTGCCAGCACGACGTCATCTAGCGGGGGTGATGAGCAGTTCTTC
CASTTSSSGGDEQFF
>NA|TRBJ1-5|NA|TRBV19
TGTGCCAGTATGGGTAGGGAGATCGGGAATCAGCCCCAGCATTTT
CASMGREIGNQPQHF
>TRBD1|TRBJ1-5|NA|TRBV24-1
TGTGCCACCAGTGACTCCACAGGGGATCAGCCCCAGCATTTT
CATSDSTGDQPQHF
>TRBD2|TRBJ2-2|NA|TRBV19
TGTGCCAGTACCCCCGGGCGTGGTAGCGGGAGTGGAGCCGGGGAGCTGTTTTTT
CASTPGRGSGSGAGELFF
>TRBD1|TRBJ2-7|few|TRBV6-1
TGTGCCAGCAGTGTTATACTCTCCGGGACAGGCCTCAACGAGCAGTACTTC
CASSVILSGTGLNEQYF
>NA|TRBJ2-2|NA|TRBV7-9
TGTGCCAGCAGCATAGGACAGCTACACACCGGGGAGCTGTTTTTT
CASSIGQLHTGELFF
>TRBD2|TRBJ2-7|NA|TRBV30
TGTGCCTGGATGAACGAAAGGAGCGGGAGGGGCGAGCAGTACTTC
CAWMNERSGRGEQYF
>NA|TRBJ1-2|NA|TRBV2
TGTGCCAGCAGTGAACGGGGACCGAACTCCTATGGCTACACCTTC
CASSERGPNSYGYTF
>NA|TRBJ1-6|NA|TRBV3-1/TRBV3-2
TGTGCCAGCAGCCCAGATAGTAATTCACCCCTCCACTTT
CASSPDSNSPLHF
>TRBD2|TRBJ2-1|NA|TRBV6-2/TRBV6-3
TGTGCCAGCAGCCTGACTAGCAGAAATGAGCAGTTCTTC
CASSLTSRNEQFF
>NA|TRBJ2-3|NA|TRBV18
TGTGCCAGCTCACCGGACATTAACACAGATACGCAGTATTTT
CASSPDINTDTQYF
>NA|TRBJ1-5|NA|TRBV5-5
TGTGCCAGCAGCTTGGGAAGCGGTAGCAATCAGCCCCAGCATTTT
CASSLGSGSNQPQHF
>NA|TRBJ1-1|NA|TRBV6-5
TGTGCCAGCAGTCGGACAGCCCTGAACACTGAAGCTTTCTTT
CASSRTALNTEAFF
>NA|TRBJ1-1|NA|TRBV6-2/TRBV6-3
TGTGCCAGCAGCCCTATAGGCGGTGAAGCTTTCTTT
CASSPIGGEAFF
>NA|TRBJ1-2|NA|TRBV25-1
TGTGCCAGCAGTGAATTCTGGGGCTACACCTTC
CASSEFWGYTF
>TRBD1|TRBJ1-4|NA|TRBV30
TGTGCCTGGAGTTCACAGGGGGCAACTAATGAAAAACTGTTTTTT
CAWSSQGATNEKLFF
>NA|TRBJ2-6|few|TRBV27
TGTGCCAGCAGTTTATTCCCAGGAACTAAATGGGCCAACGTCCTGACTTTC
CASSLFPGTKWANVLTF
>TRBD1|TRBJ1-6|NA|TRBV7-2
TGTGCCAGCAGCTCCGGGACAGGATCTTCACCCCTCCACTTT
CASSSGTGSSPLHF
>NA|TRBJ1-1|once|TRBV7-9
TGTGCCAGCAGCTTAGCACGCAACACTGAAGCTTTCTTT
CASSLARNTEAFF